This T cell receptor (beta chain) was recovered during a study of regulatory T cells in long-lasting Graves disease. General observations from the study: New patients shared fewer public clonotypes (around 980) than persistent patients did (roughly 2,700).

Building the TCR beta libraries relied on iRepertoire HTBI primers, and CDR3 regions underwent Arm-PCR. TCRdb analysed the multiplex PCR reads with MiXCR anew, one entry per CDR3 protein. Among about 470,000 distinct CDR3 sequences, more than 12% were seen once, and the ten largest hold 15% to 20%. As to time point: newly diagnosed GD, antithyroid drugs for less than 3 months. The TCR library was prepared using RNA isolated from PBMCs. The trim removed 9 bases at V and 1 base at J, leaving 11 bases unmatched. CDR1 is LNHNV and CDR2 is YYDKDF in the germline V gene (reference sequence). The CDR3 runs 15 residues. Concerning this clonotype: Antigen specificity is unknown.

The same sample was also used in a study of T cells in Graves' hyperthyroidism and ophthalmopathy. That study reports: When the TCR CDR3 underwent first-round RT-PCR, the HTBI primer set was used. The blood repertoire included most of the expanded thyroid clonotypes above 0.001.

This clonotype was sampled from a woman aged 30 to 39 with Graves disease. The starting material was peripheral blood mononuclear cells (PBMCs), obtained at new diagnosis, from a patient treated with antithyroid drugs. The V gene is TRBV15, the J gene TRBJ2-7, with 8 bases lining up with TRBD2. CDR3 region: CATTGGSGISYEQYF. The DNA for the CDR3 is TGTGCCACTACCGGGGGTAGCGGGATTTCCTACGAGCAGTACTTC. Complete variable domain (other parts from reference TRBV15 and TRBJ2-7): DAMVIQNPRYQVTQFGKPVTLSCSQTLNHNVMYWYQQKSSQAPKLLFHYYDKDFNNEADTPDNFQSRRPNTSFCFLDIRSPGLGDTAMYLCATTGGSGISYEQYFGPGTRLTVT.